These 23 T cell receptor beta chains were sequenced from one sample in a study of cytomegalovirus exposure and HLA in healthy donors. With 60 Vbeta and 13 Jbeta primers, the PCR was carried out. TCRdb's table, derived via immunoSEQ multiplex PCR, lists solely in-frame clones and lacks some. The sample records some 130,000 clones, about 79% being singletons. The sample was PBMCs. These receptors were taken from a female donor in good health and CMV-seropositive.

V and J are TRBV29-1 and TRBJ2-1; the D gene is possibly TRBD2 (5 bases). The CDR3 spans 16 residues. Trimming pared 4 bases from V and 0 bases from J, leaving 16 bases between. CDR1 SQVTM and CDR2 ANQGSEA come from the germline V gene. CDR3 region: CSVAGGHLSSYNEQFF. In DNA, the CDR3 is TGCAGCGTTGCTGGCGGGCACTTGAGCTCCTACAATGAGCAGTTCTTC.

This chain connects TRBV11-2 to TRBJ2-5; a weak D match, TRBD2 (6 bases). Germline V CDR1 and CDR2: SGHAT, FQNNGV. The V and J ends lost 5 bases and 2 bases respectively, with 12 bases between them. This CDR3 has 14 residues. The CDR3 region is CASSPNRGQETQYF. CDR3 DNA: TGTGCCAGCAGCCCAAATCGGGGGCAAGAGACCCAGTACTTC.

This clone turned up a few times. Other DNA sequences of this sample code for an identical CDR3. The CDR3 DNA sequence: TGTGCCAGCAGCTTAAGGGGGAACACTGAAGCTTTCTTT. Translation: CASSLRGNTEAFF. The chain has TRBV11-2 and TRBJ1-1; D may be TRBD1 (5 bases). V gave up 2 bases and J gave up 1 base, with 5 bases separating them. The CDR3 extends over 13 amino acids. Looked up from germline, CDR1 is SGHAT and CDR2 is FQNNGV.

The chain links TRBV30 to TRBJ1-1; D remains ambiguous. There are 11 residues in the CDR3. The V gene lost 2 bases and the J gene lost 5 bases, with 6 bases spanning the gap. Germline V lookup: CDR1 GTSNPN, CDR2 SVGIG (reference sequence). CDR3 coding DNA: TGTGCCTGGAGTCCCCGGACTGAAGCTTTCTTT. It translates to CAWSPRTEAFF.

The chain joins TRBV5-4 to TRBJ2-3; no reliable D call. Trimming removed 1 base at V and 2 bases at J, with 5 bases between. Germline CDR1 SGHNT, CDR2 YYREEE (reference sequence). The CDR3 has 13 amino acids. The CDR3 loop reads CASSLYVTDTQYF. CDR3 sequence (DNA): TGTGCCAGCAGCTTGTATGTCACAGATACGCAGTATTTT.

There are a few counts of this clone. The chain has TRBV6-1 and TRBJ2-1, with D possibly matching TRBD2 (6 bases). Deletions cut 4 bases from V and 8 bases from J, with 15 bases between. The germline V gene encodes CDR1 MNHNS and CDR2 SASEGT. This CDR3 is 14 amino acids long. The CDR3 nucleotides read TGTGCCAGCAGTGTTTTGAGGGAGGTCGATGAGCAGTTCTTC. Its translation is CASSVLREVDEQFF.

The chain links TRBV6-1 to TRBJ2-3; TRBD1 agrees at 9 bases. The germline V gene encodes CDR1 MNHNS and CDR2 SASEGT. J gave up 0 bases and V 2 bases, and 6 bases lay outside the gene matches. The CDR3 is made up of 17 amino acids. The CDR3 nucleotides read TGTGCCAGCAGTGAAAACACAGGGGGCTATAGCACAGATACGCAGTATTTT. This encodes CASSENTGGYSTDTQYF.

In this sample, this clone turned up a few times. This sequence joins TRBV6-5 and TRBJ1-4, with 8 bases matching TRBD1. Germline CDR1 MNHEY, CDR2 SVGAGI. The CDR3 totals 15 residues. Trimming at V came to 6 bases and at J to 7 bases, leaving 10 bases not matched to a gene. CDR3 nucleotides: TGTGCCAGCAGAACATCAGGGGGCCGGACTGAAAAACTGTTTTTT. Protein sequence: CASRTSGGRTEKLFF.

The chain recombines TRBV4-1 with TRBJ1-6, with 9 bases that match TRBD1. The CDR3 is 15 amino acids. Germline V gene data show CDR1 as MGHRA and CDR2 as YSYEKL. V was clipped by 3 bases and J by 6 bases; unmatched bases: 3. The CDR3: CASSHETGGNSPLHF. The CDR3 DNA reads TGCGCCAGCAGCCATGAGACAGGGGGTAATTCACCCCTCCACTTT.

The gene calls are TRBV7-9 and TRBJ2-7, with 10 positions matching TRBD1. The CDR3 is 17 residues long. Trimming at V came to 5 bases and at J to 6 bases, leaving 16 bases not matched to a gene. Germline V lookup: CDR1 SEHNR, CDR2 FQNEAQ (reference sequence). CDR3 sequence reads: CASSRGQGVEGVGEQYF. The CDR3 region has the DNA TGTGCCAGCAGCCGTGGACAGGGGGTCGAGGGGGTAGGCGAGCAGTACTTC.

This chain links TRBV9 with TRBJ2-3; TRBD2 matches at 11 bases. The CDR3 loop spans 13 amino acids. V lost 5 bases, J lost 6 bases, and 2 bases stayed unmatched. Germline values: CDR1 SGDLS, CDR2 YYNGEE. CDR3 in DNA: TGTGCCAGCAGTAGCGGGGGGGCCGATACGCAGTATTTT. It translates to CASSSGGADTQYF.

Written as DNA, the CDR3 is TGTGCCAGCAGCTTAGACTGGAGTAACACTGAAGCTTTCTTT. It translates to CASSLDWSNTEAFF. The chain joins TRBV7-2 to TRBJ1-1; D unresolved. V was trimmed by 1 base and J by 2 bases, leaving 8 bases between them. Germline V gives CDR1 SGHTA, CDR2 FQGNSA. This CDR3 spans 14 amino acids.

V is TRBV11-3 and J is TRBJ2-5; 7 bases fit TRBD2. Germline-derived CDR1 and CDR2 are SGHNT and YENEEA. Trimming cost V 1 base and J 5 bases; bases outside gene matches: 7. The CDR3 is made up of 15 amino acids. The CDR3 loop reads CASSLGAGEVETQYF. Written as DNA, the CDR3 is TGTGCCAGCAGCTTAGGTGCGGGAGAGGTGGAGACCCAGTACTTC.

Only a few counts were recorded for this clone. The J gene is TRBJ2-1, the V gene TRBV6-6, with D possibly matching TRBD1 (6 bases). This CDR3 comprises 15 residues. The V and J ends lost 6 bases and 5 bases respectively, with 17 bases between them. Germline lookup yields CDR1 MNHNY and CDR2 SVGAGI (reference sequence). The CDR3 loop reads CASSFRPNRDNEQFF. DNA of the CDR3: TGTGCCAGCAGCTTTCGACCGAACAGGGACAATGAGCAGTTCTTC.

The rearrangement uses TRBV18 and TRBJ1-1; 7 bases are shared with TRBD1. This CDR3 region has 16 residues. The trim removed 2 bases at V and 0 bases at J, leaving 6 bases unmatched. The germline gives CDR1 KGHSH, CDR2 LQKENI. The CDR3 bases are TGTGCCAGCTCACCAAGACAGGGCGGTATGAACACTGAAGCTTTCTTT. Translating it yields CASSPRQGGMNTEAFF.

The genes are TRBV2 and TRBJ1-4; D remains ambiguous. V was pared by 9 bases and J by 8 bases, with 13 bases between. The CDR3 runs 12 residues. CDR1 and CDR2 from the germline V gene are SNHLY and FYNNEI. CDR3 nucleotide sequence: TGTGCCAGTAGCCTCCATTCCGAAAAACTGTTTTTT. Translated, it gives CASSLHSEKLFF.

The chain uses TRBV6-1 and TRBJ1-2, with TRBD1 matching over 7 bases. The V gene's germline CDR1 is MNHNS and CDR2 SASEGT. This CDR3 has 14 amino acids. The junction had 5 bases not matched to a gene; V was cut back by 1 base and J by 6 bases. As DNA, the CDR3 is TGTGCCAGCAGTGAAGGCAGGGGGAGTAATGGCTACACCTTC. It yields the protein CASSEGRGSNGYTF.

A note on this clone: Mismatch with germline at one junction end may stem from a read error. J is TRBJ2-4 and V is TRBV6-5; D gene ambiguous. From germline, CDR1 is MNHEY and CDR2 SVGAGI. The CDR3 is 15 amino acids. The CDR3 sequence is CANSYASGAKNIQYF. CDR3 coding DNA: TGTGCCAACAGTTACGCTAGTGGGGCCAAAAACATTCAGTACTTC.

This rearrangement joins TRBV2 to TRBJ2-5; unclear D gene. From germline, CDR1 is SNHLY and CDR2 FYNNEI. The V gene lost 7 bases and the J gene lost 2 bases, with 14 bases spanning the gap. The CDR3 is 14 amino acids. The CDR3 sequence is CASKNDKNQETQYF. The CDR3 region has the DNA TGTGCCAGCAAGAACGACAAGAATCAAGAGACCCAGTACTTC.

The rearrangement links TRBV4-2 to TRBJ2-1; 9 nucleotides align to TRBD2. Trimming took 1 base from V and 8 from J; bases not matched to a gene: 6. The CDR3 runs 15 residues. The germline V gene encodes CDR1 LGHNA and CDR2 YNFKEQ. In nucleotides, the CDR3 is TGTGCCAGCAGCCAAGTCGCGGGGGGGCCGCATGAGCAGTTCTTC. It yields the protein CASSQVAGGPHEQFF.

In DNA, the CDR3 is TGCGCCAGCAGCCGTACTAGCGGGGGAAACACAGATACGCAGTATTTT. Translation: CASSRTSGGNTDTQYF. The gene calls are TRBV5-1 and TRBJ2-3; TRBD2 matches 11 bases. The length of the CDR3 is 16 residues. Per the germline V gene, CDR1 is SGHRS and CDR2 is YFSETQ. The J segment lost 2 bases and the V segment lost 4 bases, leaving 6 bases of the junction unmatched.

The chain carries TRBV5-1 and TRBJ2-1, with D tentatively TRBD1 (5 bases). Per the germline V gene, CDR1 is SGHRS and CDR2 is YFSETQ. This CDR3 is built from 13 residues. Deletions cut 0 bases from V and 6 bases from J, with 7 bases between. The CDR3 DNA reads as TGCGCCAGCAGCTTGGGCAGGGTCAATGAGCAGTTCTTC. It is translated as CASSLGRVNEQFF.

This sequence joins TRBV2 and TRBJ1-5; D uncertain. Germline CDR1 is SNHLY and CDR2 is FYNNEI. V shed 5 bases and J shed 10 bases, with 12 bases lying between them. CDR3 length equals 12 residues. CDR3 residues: CASSHTSHPQHF. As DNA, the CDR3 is TGTGCCAGCAGTCACACGTCCCATCCCCAGCATTTT.